The 9 T cell receptor beta chains below were found in one sample sequenced in a study of blood T cell repertoires in COVID-19. Here immunoSEQ multiplex PCR was the method, and the copy in TCRdb shows in-frame clones only, minus some. The table shows 340,000 or so clones, with more than 70% occurring only once. The sequenced sample consisted of peripheral blood. These receptors originate from a man aged 25-45 years with active or convalescent COVID-19.

The chain carries TRBV3-1 (or the pseudogene TRBV3-2) and TRBJ2-5; 10 nucleotides agree with TRBD1. The length of the CDR3 is 19 residues. Germline V gene sequence: CDR1 LGHDT, CDR2 YNNKEL (reference sequence). V trimming: 0 bases; J trimming: 5 bases; junction bases outside the gene matches: 15. The CDR3 sequence is CASSQEFKHVPGQGETQYF. CDR3 in DNA: TGTGCCAGCAGCCAAGAATTCAAGCACGTCCCGGGACAGGGGGAGACCCAGTACTTC.

V and J are TRBV12-5 and TRBJ2-5, with TRBD2 as a possible D gene (6 bases). Trimming removed 4 bases at V and 2 bases at J, with 17 bases between. This CDR3 contains 16 residues. Germline V gene lookup returns CDR1 LGHNT and CDR2 FRNRAP. CDR3 region: CASGWGRQLKQETQYF. CDR3 sequence (DNA): TGTGCTAGTGGTTGGGGGAGGCAGCTGAAGCAAGAGACCCAGTACTTC.

V and J are TRBV7-9 and TRBJ2-2, with TRBD2 as a possible D gene (6 bases). CDR1 and CDR2 (germline): SEHNR, FQNEAQ (reference sequence). V was pared by 5 bases and J by 0 bases, with 10 bases between. This CDR3 region has 15 residues. CDR3 sequence: CASSRGTANTGELFF. The CDR3 coding sequence is TGTGCCAGCAGCCGGGGGACGGCGAACACCGGGGAGCTGTTTTTT. Filled out from reference TRBV7-9 and TRBJ2-2, the complete variable domain reads DTGVSQNPRHKITKRGQNVTFRCDPISEHNRLYWYRQTLGQGPEFLTYFQNEAQLEKSRLLSDRFSAERPKGSFSTLEIQRTEQGDSAMYLCASSRGTANTGELFFGEGSRLTVL.

The chain has TRBV2 and TRBJ1-1, with D hard to call. The CDR3 runs to 13 residues. Trimming cost V 6 bases and J 1 base, with 9 bases left between them. Germline V CDR1 and CDR2: SNHLY, FYNNEI. The CDR3 DNA sequence: TGTGCCAGCAGGGCCCCAGGGAACACTGAAGCTTTCTTT. Encoded protein: CASRAPGNTEAFF. Based on the CDR3 plus reference TRBV2 and TRBJ1-1, the full variable domain is EPEVTQTPSHQVTQMGQEVILRCVPISNHLYFYWYRQILGQKVEFLVSFYNNEISEKSEIFDDQFSVERPDGSNFTLKIRSTKLEDSAMYFCASRAPGNTEAFFGQGTRLTVV.

The chain couples TRBV4-1 to TRBJ2-1; no reliable D call. CDR3 length: 13 amino acids. The germline V gene has CDR1 MGHRA and CDR2 YSYEKL. The V end lost 4 bases, the J end lost 4 bases, and 8 bases lay between the germline ends. The CDR3 DNA is TGCGCCAGCAGCCCCCGCAGGTACAATGAGCAGTTCTTC. It is translated as CASSPRRYNEQFF.

V is TRBV18 and J is TRBJ2-7; a weak D match, TRBD2 (5 bases). Trimming took 0 bases from V and 0 from J, leaving 12 bases between them. From germline, CDR1 is KGHSH and CDR2 LQKENI. This CDR3 is 16 amino acids long. For the CDR3, the DNA is TGTGCCAGCTCACCACCGGGGAGAACGAGCTCCTACGAGCAGTACTTC. Translation gives CASSPPGRTSSYEQYF. The entire variable domain, with the rest obtained from reference TRBV18 and TRBJ2-7, is as follows: NAGVMQNPRHLVRRRGQEARLRCSPMKGHSHVYWYRQLPEEGLKFMVYLQKENIIDESGMPKERFSAEFPKEGPSILRIQQVVRGDSAAYFCASSPPGRTSSYEQYFGPGTRLTVT.

CDR3 coding DNA: TGTGCCAGCAGCCAAGGAGTCGGGAGGACGTACAATGAGCAGTTCTTC. Translating gives CASSQGVGRTYNEQFF. The chain combines TRBV3-1 (or the pseudogene TRBV3-2) with TRBJ2-1; 7 nucleotides match TRBD2. Trimming at V came to 1 base and at J to 4 bases, leaving 7 bases not matched to a gene. The CDR3 is 16 amino acids. CDR1 and CDR2 (germline): LGHDT, YNNKEL (reference sequence).

The chain combines TRBV7-2 with TRBJ2-7; TRBD1 is a possible D gene (6 bases). Germline lookup yields CDR1 SGHTA and CDR2 FQGNSA. Trimming cost V 1 base and J 7 bases, with 20 bases left between them. The CDR3 runs 16 residues. The CDR3 is CASSLDPAGAQKEQYF. The DNA of the CDR3 is TGTGCCAGCAGCTTAGACCCGGCAGGGGCCCAGAAGGAGCAGTACTTC.

The genes are TRBV2 and TRBJ1-6; D possibly corresponds to TRBD1 (6 bases). Germline CDR1 and CDR2: SNHLY and FYNNEI. CDR3 length: 14 residues. Between the trimmed V and J ends, which lost 8 bases and 9 bases, there was a span of 17 bases. The CDR3 nucleotides are TGTGCCAGCCTTCGAGAGGAAGGGGGTTCACCCCTCCACTTT. Residues: CASLREEGGSPLHF. Full variable domain (rest looked up from reference TRBV2 and TRBJ1-6): EPEVTQTPSHQVTQMGQEVILRCVPISNHLYFYWYRQILGQKVEFLVSFYNNEISEKSEIFDDQFSVERPDGSNFTLKIRSTKLEDSAMYFCASLREEGGSPLHFGNGTRLTVT.